The clone carrying this TCR beta chain occurred many times. CDR3-region Arm-PCR and iRepertoire HTBI primers produced the TCR beta libraries. TCRdb reprocessed the multiplex PCR reads via MiXCR and lists one record per CDR3 protein. The sample has 350,000 to 550,000 distinct CDR3 sequences, about 16% seen once. Losses at the gene ends were 0 bases for V and 13 bases for J; bases not matched to a gene: 12. Looked up from germline, CDR1 is DFQATT and CDR2 is SNEGSKA (reference sequence). The CDR3 totals 15 residues. The data stem from a study of regulatory T cells in long-lasting Graves disease. Study information: Patients newly diagnosed with Graves' had been on antithyroid drugs for under 3 months.

This sample's time point: newly diagnosed GD, antithyroid drugs for less than 3 months. PBMCs provided the RNA from which the TCR library was made. These sequences were also reported in another study, on T cells in Graves' hyperthyroidism and ophthalmopathy. That study adds: Stable Graves' hyperthyroidism meant no ophthalmopathy progression within 18 months.

Source: peripheral blood mononuclear cells (PBMCs), taken at new diagnosis, from a patient treated with antithyroid drugs. This chain links TRBV20-1 with TRBJ2-1, with 10 bases fitting TRBD2. The receptor comes from a woman aged 25 to 39 with Graves disease. The CDR3 is CSARDALAGEWRQFF. The CDR3, as DNA: TGCAGTGCTAGAGATGCTCTAGCGGGAGAATGGAGACAGTTCTTC.